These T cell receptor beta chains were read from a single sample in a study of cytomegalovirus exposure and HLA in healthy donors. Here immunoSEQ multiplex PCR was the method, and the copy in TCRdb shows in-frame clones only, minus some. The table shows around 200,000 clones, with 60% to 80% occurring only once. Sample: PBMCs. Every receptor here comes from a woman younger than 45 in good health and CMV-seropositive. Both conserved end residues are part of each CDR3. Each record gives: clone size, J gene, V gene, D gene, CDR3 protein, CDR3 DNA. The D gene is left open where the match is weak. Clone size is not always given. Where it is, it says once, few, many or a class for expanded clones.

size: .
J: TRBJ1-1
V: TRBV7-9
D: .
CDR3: CSGRTVGLEAFF
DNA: TGTTCCGGGCGGACAGTGGGCCTTGAAGCTTTCTTT

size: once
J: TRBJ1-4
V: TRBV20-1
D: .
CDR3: CSAPAGEKLFF
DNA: TGCAGTGCGCCCGCGGGGGAAAAACTGTTTTTT

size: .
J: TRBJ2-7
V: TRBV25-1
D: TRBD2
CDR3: CASSERTSQYF
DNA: TGTGCCAGCAGTGAAAGGACTAGTCAGTACTTC

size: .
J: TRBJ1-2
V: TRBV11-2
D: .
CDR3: CASSAEGLGYTF
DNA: TGTGCCAGCAGCGCTGAGGGCCTTGGCTACACCTTC

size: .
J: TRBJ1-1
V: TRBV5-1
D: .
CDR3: CASLDPFRGEAFF
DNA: TGCGCCAGCTTAGACCCCTTTCGGGGTGAAGCTTTCTTT

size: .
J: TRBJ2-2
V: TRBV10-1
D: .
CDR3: CASREAPNTGELFF
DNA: TGCGCCAGCAGGGAAGCGCCGAACACCGGGGAGCTGTTTTTT

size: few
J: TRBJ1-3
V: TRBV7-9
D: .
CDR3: CASSSPSRGFSGNTIYF
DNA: TGTGCCAGCAGCTCCCCTTCGAGGGGGTTCTCTGGAAACACCATATATTTT

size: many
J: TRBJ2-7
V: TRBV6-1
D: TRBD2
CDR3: CASSEGLAGSYEQYF
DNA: TGTGCCAGCAGTGAGGGACTAGCGGGCTCCTACGAGCAGTACTTC

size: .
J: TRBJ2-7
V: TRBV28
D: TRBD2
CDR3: CASSFLRSSGRFLALEQYF
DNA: TGTGCCAGCAGTTTCCTTCGAAGTAGCGGGAGGTTTCTGGCCCTCGAGCAGTACTTC

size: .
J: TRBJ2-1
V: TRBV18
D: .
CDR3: CASLDQGPGNEQFF
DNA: TGTGCCAGCCTTGACCAAGGGCCGGGGAATGAGCAGTTCTTC

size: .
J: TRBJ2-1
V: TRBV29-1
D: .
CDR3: CSFGQAGNEQFF
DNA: TGCAGCTTCGGACAGGCGGGGAATGAGCAGTTCTTC

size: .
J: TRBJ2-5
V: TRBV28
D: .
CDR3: CASSLFGTPDQETQYF
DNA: TGTGCCAGCAGTTTATTCGGGACACCTGATCAAGAGACCCAGTACTTC

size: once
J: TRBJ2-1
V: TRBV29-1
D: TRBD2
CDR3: CSGSSGSSYNEQFF
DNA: TGCAGCGGATCTAGCGGGAGCTCCTACAATGAGCAGTTCTTC

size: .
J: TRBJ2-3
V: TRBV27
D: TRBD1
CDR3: CASSSGGDTQYF
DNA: TGTGCCAGCTCCTCAGGGGGAGATACGCAGTATTTT

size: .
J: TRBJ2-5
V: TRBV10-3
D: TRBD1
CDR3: CAISEYSTGGSEETQYF
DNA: TGTGCCATCAGTGAGTACAGCACAGGGGGTAGTGAAGAGACCCAGTACTTC

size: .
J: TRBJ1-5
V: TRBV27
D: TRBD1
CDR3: CASSLDRGNQPQHF
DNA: TGTGCCAGCAGTTTAGACAGGGGCAATCAGCCCCAGCATTTT

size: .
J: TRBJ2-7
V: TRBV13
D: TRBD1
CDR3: CASSPLGQARVHEQYF
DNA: TGTGCCAGCAGCCCTCTAGGACAGGCTAGGGTGCACGAGCAGTACTTC

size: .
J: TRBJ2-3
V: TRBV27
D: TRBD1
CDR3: CASSFLGGAAADTQYF
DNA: TGTGCCAGCAGTTTTCTAGGGGGCGCAGCGGCAGATACGCAGTATTTT

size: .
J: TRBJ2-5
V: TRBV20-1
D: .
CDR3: CSAREPGAQYF
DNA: TGCAGTGCTAGAGAGCCGGGAGCCCAGTACTTC

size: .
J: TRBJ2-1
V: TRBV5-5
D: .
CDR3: CASSFVENEQFF
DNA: TGTGCCAGCAGCTTCGTCGAGAATGAGCAGTTCTTC

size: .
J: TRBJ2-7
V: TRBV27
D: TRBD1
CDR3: CASSLGQGGNEQYF
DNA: TGTGCCAGCAGTTTAGGACAGGGCGGCAACGAGCAGTACTTC

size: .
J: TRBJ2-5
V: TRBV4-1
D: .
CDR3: CASSQVLQGETQYF
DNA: TGCGCCAGCAGCCAAGTACTCCAGGGAGAGACCCAGTACTTC

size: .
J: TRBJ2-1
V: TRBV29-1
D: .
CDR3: CSVGGDEQFF
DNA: TGCAGCGTTGGCGGCGATGAGCAGTTCTTC

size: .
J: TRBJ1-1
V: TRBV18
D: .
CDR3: CASSPLSAQALNTEAFF
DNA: TGTGCCAGCTCACCACTCTCGGCACAGGCCCTGAACACTGAAGCTTTCTTT

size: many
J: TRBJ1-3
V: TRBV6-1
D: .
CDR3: CASSDSTGSGNTIYF
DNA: TGTGCCAGCAGTGATAGTACAGGCTCTGGAAACACCATATATTTT

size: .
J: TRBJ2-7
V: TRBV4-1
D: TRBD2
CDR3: CASSQELSGNYKQYF
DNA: TGCGCCAGCAGCCAAGAACTTAGCGGGAACTACAAGCAGTACTTC

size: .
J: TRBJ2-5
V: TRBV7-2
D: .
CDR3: CASSFFRQETQYF
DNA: TGTGCCAGCAGCTTCTTTCGCCAAGAGACCCAGTACTTC

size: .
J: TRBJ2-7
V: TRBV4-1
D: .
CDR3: CASSQVATGLDEQYF
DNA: TGCGCCAGCAGCCAAGTAGCTACAGGGCTTGACGAGCAGTACTTC

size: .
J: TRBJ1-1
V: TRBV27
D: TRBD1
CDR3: CASSSYGQVGMNTEAFF
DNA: TGTGCCAGCAGTTCGTACGGACAGGTGGGGATGAACACTGAAGCTTTCTTT

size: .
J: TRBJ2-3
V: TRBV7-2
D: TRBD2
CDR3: CASSLILAGGEQYF
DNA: TGTGCCAGCAGCTTAATTCTGGCGGGGGGGGAGCAGTATTTT

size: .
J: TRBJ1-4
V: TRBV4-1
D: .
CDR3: CASSQRTGANEKLFF
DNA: TGCGCCAGCAGCCAGCGGACGGGAGCTAATGAAAAACTGTTTTTT

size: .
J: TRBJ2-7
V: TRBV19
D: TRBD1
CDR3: CASSIGTGMREQYF
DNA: TGTGCCAGTAGTATAGGGACAGGGATGAGGGAGCAGTACTTC

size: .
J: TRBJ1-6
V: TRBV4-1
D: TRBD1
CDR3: CASSQGDGYSPLHF
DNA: TGCGCCAGCAGTCAGGGGGACGGTTATTCACCCCTCCACTTT

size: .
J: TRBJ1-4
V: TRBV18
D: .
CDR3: CASSPLGVAANEKLFF
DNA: TGTGCCAGCTCACCCCTAGGGGTTGCGGCTAATGAAAAACTGTTTTTT

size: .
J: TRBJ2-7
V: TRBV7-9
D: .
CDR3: CASSRVPNEQYF
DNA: TGTGCCAGCAGTCGGGTGCCCAACGAGCAGTACTTC

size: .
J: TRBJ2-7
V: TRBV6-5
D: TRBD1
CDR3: CASSPSGTDYEQYF
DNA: TGTGCCAGCAGTCCCTCCGGGACAGACTACGAGCAGTACTTC

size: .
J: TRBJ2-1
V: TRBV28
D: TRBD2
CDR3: CASSPTSGSKDEQFF
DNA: TGTGCCAGCAGCCCAACTAGCGGGAGTAAGGATGAGCAGTTCTTC

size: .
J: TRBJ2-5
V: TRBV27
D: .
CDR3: CASSSGQPGQETQYF
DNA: TGTGCCAGCAGTTCCGGCCAGCCCGGGCAAGAGACCCAGTACTTC

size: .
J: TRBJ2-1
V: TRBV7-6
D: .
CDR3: CASSPSSGEQFF
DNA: TGTGCCAGCAGCCCCAGTTCGGGTGAGCAGTTCTTC

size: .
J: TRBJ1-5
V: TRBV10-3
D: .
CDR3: CAISEGGNQPQHF
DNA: TGTGCCATCAGTGAAGGGGGAAACCAGCCCCAGCATTTT

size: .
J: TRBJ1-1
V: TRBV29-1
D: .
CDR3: CSVMALNTEAFF
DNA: TGCAGCGTTATGGCACTGAACACTGAAGCTTTCTTT